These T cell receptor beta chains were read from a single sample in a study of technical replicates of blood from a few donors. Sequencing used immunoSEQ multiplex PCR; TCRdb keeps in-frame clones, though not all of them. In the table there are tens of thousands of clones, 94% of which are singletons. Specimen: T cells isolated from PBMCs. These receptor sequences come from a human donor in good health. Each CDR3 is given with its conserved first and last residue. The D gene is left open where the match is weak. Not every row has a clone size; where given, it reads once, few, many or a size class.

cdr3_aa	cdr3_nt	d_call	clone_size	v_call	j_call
CASSLSPSSDGETQYF	TGTGCCAGCAGTTTATCCCCCTCAAGCGACGGAGAGACCCAGTACTTC	NA	NA	TRBV28	TRBJ2-5
CASSGLTGQAATNEKLFF	TGCGCCAGCAGCGGTTTGACGGGACAGGCTGCAACTAATGAAAAACTGTTTTTT	TRBD1	NA	TRBV4-1	TRBJ1-4
CASSSEFNVLTF	TGTGCCAGCAGCTCTGAGTTCAACGTCCTGACTTTC	NA	NA	TRBV9	TRBJ2-6
CASSPTSGNYNEQFF	TGTGCCAGCAGCCCGACTAGCGGGAATTACAATGAGCAGTTCTTC	TRBD2	once	TRBV6-1	TRBJ2-1
CASRLAGGRTDTQYF	TGTGCCAGCAGACTAGCGGGAGGCCGCACAGATACGCAGTATTTT	TRBD2	NA	TRBV4-2	TRBJ2-3
CSVGVNNEQFF	TGCAGCGTTGGCGTGAACAATGAGCAGTTCTTC	NA	NA	TRBV29-1	TRBJ2-1
CASSPSGSHEQYF	TGTGCCAGCAGCCCCAGCGGGAGCCACGAGCAGTACTTC	TRBD2	NA	TRBV27	TRBJ2-7
CASSLGPLAGLGRGETQYF	TGTGCCAGCAGCTTAGGGCCGCTAGCGGGACTAGGAAGGGGGGAGACCCAGTACTTC	TRBD2	NA	TRBV11-2	TRBJ2-5
CASSRLGLAGGISTDTQYF	TGTGCCAGCAGTCGGCTGGGACTAGCGGGGGGGATAAGCACAGATACGCAGTATTTT	TRBD2	NA	TRBV2	TRBJ2-3
CASSSGAYNEQFF	TGTGCCAGCAGTAGCGGGGCCTACAATGAGCAGTTCTTC	TRBD2	NA	TRBV28	TRBJ2-1
CATSSNRGVATEAFF	TGTGCCACCAGCAGTAATCGGGGAGTGGCCACTGAAGCTTTCTTT	NA	NA	TRBV15	TRBJ1-1
CASSDAGYNEQFF	TGTGCCAGCAGTGATGCGGGGTACAATGAGCAGTTCTTC	NA	NA	TRBV6-1	TRBJ2-1
CASRPSQGSGNTIYF	TGTGCCAGCAGACCCTCCCAGGGCTCTGGAAACACCATATATTTT	NA	once	TRBV6-1	TRBJ1-3
CASSPTTTYEQYF	TGTGCCAGCTCCCCGACAACCACCTACGAGCAGTACTTC	NA	NA	TRBV18	TRBJ2-7
CASSQENAGTQYF	TGTGCCAGCAGCCAAGAAAACGCGGGGACCCAGTACTTC	NA	NA	TRBV14	TRBJ2-5
CASSGGWTGTSNQPQHF	TGTGCCAGCAGTGGAGGTTGGACAGGGACTAGCAATCAGCCCCAGCATTTT	TRBD1	NA	TRBV6-1	TRBJ1-5